The present T cell receptor (beta chain) was sequenced within a study of STAT5B mutations in CD4+ large granular lymphocyte leukemia. Study results and caveats: Main leukemic clonotypes were patient-specific, but roughly 23% appeared at low frequency elsewhere.

About this clone itself: Its antigen remains unidentified.

With V trimmed by 11 bases and J by 2 bases, 7 bases remained unmatched. Germline V gene data show CDR1 as MNHNY and CDR2 as SVGAGI (reference sequence). The CDR3 consists of 14 residues. Libraries were prepared by immunoSEQ multiplex PCR; TCRdb keeps only in-frame clonotypes and omits some of them. This table holds more than 30,000 clones, approximately 88% found once. The J gene is TRBJ1-3, the V gene TRBV6-6; 9 bases agree with TRBD1. The source material was CD4+ T cells from blood buffy coats. The receptor was derived from a human donor in good health. The CDR3 region has the DNA TGTGCCGGAGGGGGGACAGGGCCTGGAAACACCATATATTTT. It codes for CAGGGTGPGNTIYF.